A selection of T cell receptor beta chains follows, all from one sample in a study of cytomegalovirus exposure and HLA in healthy donors. Generated by immunoSEQ multiplex PCR, the TCRdb table keeps only in-frame clones and is missing some. The data show more than 90,000 clones, approximately 80% seen once. The sample taken for sequencing was PBMCs. The receptors were sampled from an older woman in good health and CMV-seronegative. Both conserved end residues are trimmed from each CDR3. A D gene is named only where the DNA matches it firmly. Size is omitted from some rows. Given values are once, few, many or a class for expanded clones.

j_call,v_call,d_call,clone_size,cdr3_aa
TRBJ1-4,TRBV5-1,TRBD1,-,ASSLSQGGTNEKLF
TRBJ1-2,TRBV28,TRBD1,few,ASSGTGPYGYT
TRBJ2-4,TRBV18,TRBD1,-,ASSPGQEGIQY
TRBJ1-1,TRBV29-1,TRBD1,-,SVVAPGQGTEAF
TRBJ1-2,TRBV15,TRBD1,-,ATSGQDFYGYT
TRBJ2-5,TRBV30,-,-,AWGDGNQETQY
TRBJ2-1,TRBV5-1,-,-,ASSSEPGTPSSAEQF
TRBJ2-2,TRBV10-3,-,-,AISERRQNTGELF
TRBJ2-1,TRBV27,TRBD2,-,ASRRSSGYNEQF
TRBJ2-1,TRBV7-2,TRBD2,few,ASSLRGLAGYNEQF
TRBJ2-5,TRBV29-1,TRBD2,-,SVTRGAGGPQETQY
TRBJ2-3,TRBV6-5,-,-,ASSRQDTQY
TRBJ2-2,TRBV25-1,-,-,ASTPRSTGELF